The 30 T cell receptor beta chains given below trace back to one sample, sequenced in a study of radiotherapy plus CTLA-4 blockade in lung cancer (dated by TCRdb to the late 2010s). Libraries were made using the immunoSEQ multiplex PCR assay. TCRdb took this table from immuneACCESS and kept in-frame rearrangements with V and J called. Such tables lack part of the clones; where checked against another copy, unresolved V genes explain under half of the gap, and the rest is unexplained. The sample has 70,000 to 90,000 clones on record, around 86% of them singletons. Of the sample, over 0.85% falls within the top ten clones. Here the sequenced sample was peripheral blood, taken from a patient treated with radiotherapy plus ipilimumab. All receptors come from a human donor with non-small cell lung cancer who had stable disease on radiotherapy plus ipilimumab.

The gene calls are TRBV7-9 and TRBJ1-5, with a tentative D call TRBD1 (6 bases). The CDR3 is made up of 15 amino acids. Germline CDR1 is SEHNR and CDR2 is FQNEAQ (reference sequence). V lost 5 bases and J 1 base, leaving 12 bases between the germline ends. CDR3 in DNA: TGTGCCAGCAGCCCCTCGGGGGGCAGCAATCAGCCCCAGCATTTT. The encoded protein is CASSPSGGSNQPQHF.

The chain carries TRBV2 and TRBJ1-5; D is perhaps TRBD1 (6 bases). This CDR3 comprises 13 residues. CDR1 and CDR2 from the germline V gene are SNHLY and FYNNEI. The germline V and J ends were trimmed by 5 bases and 5 bases, with 10 bases remaining between them. CDR3 residues: CASSLGGDQPQHF. The CDR3 nucleotides read TGTGCCAGCAGTCTTGGGGGCGATCAGCCCCAGCATTTT. Using reference TRBV2 and TRBJ1-5 for the parts outside the CDR3, the full variable domain is EPEVTQTPSHQVTQMGQEVILRCVPISNHLYFYWYRQILGQKVEFLVSFYNNEISEKSEIFDDQFSVERPDGSNFTLKIRSTKLEDSAMYFCASSLGGDQPQHFGDGTRLSIL.

The gene calls are TRBV11-2 and TRBJ1-2; maybe TRBD1 (5 bases). The V end was cut by 0 bases, the J end by 6 bases, with 14 bases between. This CDR3 has 15 amino acids. The germline CDR1 and CDR2 sequences are SGHAT and FQNNGV. This CDR3 reads CASSLESAGDHGYTF. The CDR3 DNA follows: TGTGCCAGCAGCTTAGAGTCGGCGGGGGACCATGGCTACACCTTC.

This chain uses TRBV4-1 with TRBJ1-5, with D tentatively TRBD1 (5 bases). The CDR3 consists of 15 residues. The germline V gene encodes CDR1 MGHRA and CDR2 YSYEKL. The V gene lost 1 base and the J gene lost 1 base, with 8 bases spanning the gap. CDR3 nucleotide sequence: TGCGCCAGCAGCCAAGCCTGGGGGAGCAATCAGCCCCAGCATTTT. Amino acid sequence: CASSQAWGSNQPQHF.

The chain recombines TRBV10-3 with TRBJ2-5; 9 bases are a match to TRBD2. The CDR3 sequence is 15 residues long. Germline V gives CDR1 ENHRY, CDR2 SYGVKD. V was pared by 3 bases and J by 3 bases, with 5 bases of the junction left unmatched. CDR3 amino acids: CAISDPLAGKETQYF. DNA for the CDR3: TGTGCCATCAGTGATCCTCTAGCGGGAAAAGAGACCCAGTACTTC.

The V and J genes are TRBV5-4 and TRBJ2-1, with TRBD2 matching over 11 bases. After removal of 0 bases from V and 2 bases from J, the junction contained 1 base not matched to a gene. The CDR3 length is 16 residues. Germline V CDR1 and CDR2: SGHNT, YYREEE (reference sequence). The CDR3 nucleotides read TGTGCCAGCAGCTTGGATAGCGGGAGGGCCTACAATGAGCAGTTCTTC. Protein sequence: CASSLDSGRAYNEQFF.

The gene calls are TRBV6-5 and TRBJ2-4; D not resolved. The germline V gene has CDR1 MNHEY and CDR2 SVGAGI. The CDR3 consists of 13 residues. The V end lost 8 bases, the J end lost 1 base, and 9 bases lay between the germline ends. The DNA of the CDR3 is TGTGCCAGCCGAGACGGGGCCAAAAACATTCAGTACTTC. The encoded protein is CASRDGAKNIQYF.

V is TRBV10-3 and J is TRBJ2-1; TRBD2 matches at 10 bases. After removal of 4 bases from V and 3 bases from J, the junction contained 3 bases not matched to a gene. The CDR3 is 15 residues long. CDR1 and CDR2 from the germline V gene are ENHRY and SYGVKD. The CDR3, as DNA: TGTGCCATCAGTGCGGCTAGCGGGGGCTACAATGAGCAGTTCTTC. Translation gives CAISAASGGYNEQFF.

V is TRBV27 and J is TRBJ2-2, with 10 bases that match TRBD2. Germline CDR1 and CDR2: MNHEY and SMNVEV (reference sequence). Trimming removed 6 bases from V and 6 bases from J; junction bases left unmatched: 1. The CDR3 extends over 13 amino acids. DNA for the CDR3: TGTGCCAGCAGGCTAGCGGGGGCCGGGGAGCTGTTTTTT. The encoded protein is CASRLAGAGELFF.

The CDR3 bases are TGTGCCAGCAGTTCTGACGGGTACTATGGCTACACCTTC. Translated, it gives CASSSDGYYGYTF. The chain uses TRBV6-5 and TRBJ1-2; D is unclear. This CDR3 is 13 amino acids long. Germline values: CDR1 MNHEY, CDR2 SVGAGI. V shed 4 bases and J shed 3 bases, with 9 bases lying between them.

CDR3 loop: CASSYSPDVSYEQYF. Here the CDR3 DNA reads TGTGCCAGCAGTTACTCTCCGGACGTCTCCTACGAGCAGTACTTC. The V gene is TRBV6-5, the J gene TRBJ2-7; D remains ambiguous. This CDR3 has 15 residues. Germline V gene sequence: CDR1 MNHEY, CDR2 SVGAGI. Trimming pared 0 bases from V and 0 bases from J, leaving 9 bases between.

This chain joins TRBV6-1 and TRBJ1-1; D gene ambiguous. The V and J ends lost 1 base and 1 base respectively, with 10 bases between them. CDR1 and CDR2 (germline): MNHNS, SASEGT. The CDR3 covers 15 residues. CDR3 region: CASSEDQRPNTEAFF. The CDR3 region has the DNA TGTGCCAGCAGTGAAGATCAGCGCCCGAACACTGAAGCTTTCTTT.

This clone was counted only a few times. The rearrangement links TRBV18 to TRBJ2-7, with 8 bases aligning to TRBD1. CDR3 length: 16 amino acids. V dropped 8 bases and J dropped 6; count of bases not matched to a gene: 18. Germline V gene lookup returns CDR1 KGHSH and CDR2 LQKENI. DNA for the CDR3: TGTGCCAGCGCCCCTACCCTGGGACAGGCCCGGGGCGAGCAGTACTTC. It yields the protein CASAPTLGQARGEQYF.

In its sample, this clone was seen once. The V gene is TRBV28, the J gene TRBJ2-1, with 15 bases aligning to TRBD2. Germline lookup yields CDR1 MDHEN and CDR2 SYDVKM. The CDR3 has 17 amino acids. The J segment lost 6 bases and the V segment lost 6 bases, leaving 9 bases of the junction unmatched. In DNA form, the CDR3 reads TGTGCCAGCAGGGGGACTAGCGGGGGGATCCCCATCAATGAGCAGTTCTTC. Translated: CASRGTSGGIPINEQFF.

The V call is TRBV29-1, the J call TRBJ2-1; 10 bases align to TRBD1. The CDR3 spans 17 residues. Unmatched junction bases numbered 11, after V lost 1 base and J lost 5 bases. CDR1 is SQVTM, CDR2 ANQGSEA, per germline. CDR3 region: CSVEAPYDRGRNNEQFF. The CDR3 DNA is TGCAGCGTTGAAGCCCCATACGACAGGGGGCGCAACAATGAGCAGTTCTTC.

The chain has TRBV5-1 and TRBJ2-4; 15 bases are shared with TRBD2. Germline V gives CDR1 SGHRS, CDR2 YFSETQ. This CDR3 is built from 17 residues. The V segment lost 0 bases and the J segment 7 bases; nucleotides outside the gene matches: 5. The CDR3 bases are TGCGCCAGCAGCTTGGCCCCCGGACTAGCGGGGGGGAACATTCAGTACTTC. Translation: CASSLAPGLAGGNIQYF.

The rearrangement joins TRBV9 to TRBJ2-7; no clear D. Trimming removed 3 bases at V and 4 bases at J, with 11 bases between. Germline CDR1 and CDR2: SGDLS and YYNGEE. This CDR3 spans 13 amino acids. CDR3 nucleotides: TGTGCCAGCAGCGGGTCTTTACCTTACGAGCAGTACTTC. Translation gives CASSGSLPYEQYF.

The J gene is TRBJ2-1, the V gene TRBV6-5; 8 positions match TRBD2. V was clipped by 2 bases and J by 10 bases; unmatched bases: 4. The CDR3 runs 13 residues. Germline lookup yields CDR1 MNHEY and CDR2 SVGAGI. The DNA for the CDR3 is TGTGCCAGCAGTTACGGGGGACTAGTGGAGCAGTTCTTC. Its protein is CASSYGGLVEQFF.

This chain connects TRBV9 to TRBJ2-7; D could derive from TRBD1 or TRBD2 (5 bases each). Germline values: CDR1 SGDLS, CDR2 YYNGEE. The CDR3 length is 14 residues. V was trimmed by 0 bases and J by 1 base, leaving 8 bases between them. The CDR3 here is CASSVVGTSYEQYF. The DNA for the CDR3 is TGTGCCAGCAGCGTAGTGGGGACGTCCTACGAGCAGTACTTC. Full variable domain (rest looked up from reference TRBV9 and TRBJ2-7): DSGVTQTPKHLITATGQRVTLRCSPRSGDLSVYWYQQSLDQGLQFLIQYYNGEERAKGNILERFSAQQFPDLHSELNLSSLELGDSALYFCASSVVGTSYEQYFGPGTRLTVT.

V usage is TRBV6-4 and J usage is TRBJ2-3; 10 nucleotides match TRBD2. The CDR3 totals 15 residues. The ends lost 4 bases at V and 6 bases at J; junction bases unmatched: 7. Germline V gene sequence: CDR1 MRHNA, CDR2 SNTAGT. The CDR3 protein is CASSVQAGGSDTQYF. The CDR3 DNA reads TGTGCCAGCAGTGTCCAAGCGGGGGGGTCTGATACGCAGTATTTT.

The chain is built from TRBV29-1 and TRBJ2-5; no definite D call. The germline CDR1 and CDR2 sequences are SQVTM and ANQGSEA. V dropped 5 bases and J dropped 2 bases, with 9 bases sitting between them. The CDR3 spans 12 residues. This CDR3 is CSVHDGQETQYF. CDR3 sequence (DNA): TGCAGCGTTCATGACGGTCAAGAGACCCAGTACTTC.

A single count supports this clone. The rearrangement links TRBV7-3 to TRBJ2-5, with 8 bases lining up with TRBD1. Germline CDR1 SGHTA, CDR2 FQGTGA. Germline trimming cut 4 bases from V and 5 bases from J; bases unmatched to any gene: 6. The CDR3 covers 14 residues. CDR3 sequence: CASSYQGAKETQYF. The CDR3 DNA reads as TGTGCCAGCAGCTATCAGGGGGCCAAGGAGACCCAGTACTTC.

About this clone itself: Distinct nucleotide sequences in the sample also encode this CDR3. The chain has TRBV6-1 and TRBJ1-1, with a possible D match to TRBD1 (6 bases). With 6 bases removed from V and 1 base from J, the gap between germline ends came to 9 bases. Germline assignment: CDR1 MNHNS and CDR2 SASEGT. This CDR3 spans 13 amino acids. CDR3 sequence: CASRLQGNTEAFF. The CDR3 nucleotides read TGTGCCAGCAGATTACAGGGGAACACTGAAGCTTTCTTT.

This clone was seen just once. The chain uses TRBV5-1 and TRBJ2-3, with 7 bases matching TRBD1. The junction had 8 bases not matched to a gene; V was cut back by 4 bases and J by 6 bases. The CDR3 is 14 amino acids. Germline assignment: CDR1 SGHRS and CDR2 YFSETQ. The CDR3, as DNA: TGCGCCAGCAGCCCGGACAGGATTGGGGATACGCAGTATTTT. Translated: CASSPDRIGDTQYF. Drawing the rest from reference TRBV5-1 and TRBJ2-3, the complete variable domain is KAGVTQTPRYLIKTRGQQVTLSCSPISGHRSVSWYQQTPGQGLQFLFEYFSETQRNKGNFPGRFSGRQFSNSRSEMNVSTLELGDSALYLCASSPDRIGDTQYFGPGTRLTVL.

This rearrangement joins TRBV28 to TRBJ2-7; TRBD1 is a possible D gene (6 bases). V lost 4 bases, J lost 1 base, and 11 bases lay in between. The length of the CDR3 is 14 residues. From germline, CDR1 is MDHEN and CDR2 SYDVKM. Written as DNA, the CDR3 is TGTGCCAGCAGTTCCCAGGGGCCGTCCTACGAGCAGTACTTC. The encoded protein is CASSSQGPSYEQYF.

V gene TRBV6-5 combines with J gene TRBJ2-5, with TRBD2 as a possible D gene (6 bases). Trimming took 6 bases from V and 4 from J, leaving 12 bases between them. Germline CDR1 reads MNHEY; CDR2 reads SVGAGI. The CDR3 is made up of 13 amino acids. CDR3 in DNA: TGTGCCAGCAGGGGGGGAGGAGGAGAGACCCAGTACTTC. Residues: CASRGGGGETQYF.

V is TRBV7-9 and J is TRBJ2-7; D might be TRBD2 (6 bases). Trimming left V 8 bases short and J 4 bases short, with 18 bases between. Germline V CDR1 and CDR2: SEHNR, FQNEAQ (reference sequence). The CDR3 runs to 14 residues. The chain's CDR3 is CASQAGGDWYEQYF. DNA for the CDR3: TGTGCCAGCCAGGCCGGGGGAGATTGGTACGAGCAGTACTTC.

V is TRBV6-5 and J is TRBJ1-5; TRBD1 aligns across 9 bases. This CDR3 is 14 amino acids long. V lost 5 bases to trimming and J lost 8 bases; unmatched junction nucleotides: 7. The V gene's germline CDR1 is MNHEY and CDR2 SVGAGI. The CDR3 is CASSPGTGNKPQHF. As DNA, the CDR3 is TGTGCCAGCAGTCCCGGGACAGGGAATAAGCCCCAGCATTTT.

CDR3 loop: CASSVVAGTGELFF. The CDR3, as DNA: TGTGCCAGCAGTGTCGTAGCAGGCACCGGGGAGCTGTTTTTT. The gene calls are TRBV6-5 and TRBJ2-2; D remains unclear. Trimming removed 5 bases at V and 4 bases at J, with 11 bases between. This CDR3 contains 14 residues. Germline V gives CDR1 MNHEY, CDR2 SVGAGI.

Notes on this clone: The junction differs from germline at one of its ends, possibly a read error. The gene calls are TRBV7-6 and TRBJ2-7; D call uncertain. Germline lookup yields CDR1 SGHVS and CDR2 FNYEAQ. The CDR3 runs to 14 residues. In DNA form, the CDR3 reads TGTGCCAGCAGCTTAGCTGCAGTAGGGTACGGGCAGTACTTC. It yields the protein CASSLAAVGYGQYF.